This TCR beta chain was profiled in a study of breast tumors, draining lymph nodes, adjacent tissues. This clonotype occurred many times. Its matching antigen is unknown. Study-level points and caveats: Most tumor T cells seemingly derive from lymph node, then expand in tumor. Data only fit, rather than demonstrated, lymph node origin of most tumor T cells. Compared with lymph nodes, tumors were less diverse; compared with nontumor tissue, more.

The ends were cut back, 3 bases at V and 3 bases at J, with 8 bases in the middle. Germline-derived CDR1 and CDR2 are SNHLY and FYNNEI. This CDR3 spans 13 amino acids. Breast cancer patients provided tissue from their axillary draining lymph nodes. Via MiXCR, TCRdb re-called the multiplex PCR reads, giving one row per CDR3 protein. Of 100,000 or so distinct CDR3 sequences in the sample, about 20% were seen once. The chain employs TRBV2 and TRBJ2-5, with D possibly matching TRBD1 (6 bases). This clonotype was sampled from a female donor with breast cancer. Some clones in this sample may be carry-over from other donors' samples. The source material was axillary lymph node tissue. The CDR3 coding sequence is TGTGCCAGCAGTGATACAGGGAAAGAGACCCAGTACTTC. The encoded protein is CASSDTGKETQYF.